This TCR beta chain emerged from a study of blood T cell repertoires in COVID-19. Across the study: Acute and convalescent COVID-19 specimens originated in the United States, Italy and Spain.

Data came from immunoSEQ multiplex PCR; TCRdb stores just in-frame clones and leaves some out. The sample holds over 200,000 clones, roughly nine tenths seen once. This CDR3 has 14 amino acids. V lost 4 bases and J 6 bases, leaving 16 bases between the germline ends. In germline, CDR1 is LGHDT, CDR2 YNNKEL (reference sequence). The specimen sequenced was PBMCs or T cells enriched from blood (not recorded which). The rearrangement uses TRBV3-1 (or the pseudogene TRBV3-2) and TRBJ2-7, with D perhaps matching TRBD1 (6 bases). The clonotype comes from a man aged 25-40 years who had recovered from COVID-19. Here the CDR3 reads CASSRRRTGLEQYF. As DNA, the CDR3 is TGTGCCAGCAGCCGACGACGTACAGGGCTCGAGCAGTACTTC.